Presented here are 18 T cell receptor beta chains from one specimen sequenced in a study of blood T cell repertoires in COVID-19. The method was immunoSEQ multiplex PCR; TCRdb's version includes in-frame clones alone and lacks a portion of them. The repertoire holds roughly 160,000 clones, with around 85% as singletons. Sequencing was carried out using peripheral blood. These receptor sequences come from a man in his sixties with acute or convalescent COVID-19.

This chain links TRBV7-9 with TRBJ1-2; D is ambiguous. V was clipped by 1 base and J by 7 bases, with 10 bases between them. This CDR3 has 13 residues. The V gene's germline CDR1 is SEHNR and CDR2 FQNEAQ (reference sequence). DNA of the CDR3: TGTGCCAGCAGCTTAGACAGTAGCGTTGGCTACACCTTC. This encodes CASSLDSSVGYTF.

The V call is TRBV5-5, the J call TRBJ1-2; D might be TRBD1 (6 bases). The CDR3 covers 14 residues. Germline V gene sequence: CDR1 SGHKS, CDR2 YYEKEE (reference sequence). V lost 3 bases and J lost 8, with 17 bases in between. The DNA for the CDR3 is TGTGCCAGCAGCTATACAGGGAGGGTTGAAGGCTACACCTTC. This translates into CASSYTGRVEGYTF.

V usage is TRBV28 and J usage is TRBJ1-4, with 10 positions matching TRBD1. The V and J ends lost 7 bases and 8 bases, in that order; junction bases with no gene match: 10. Germline V gene data show CDR1 as MDHEN and CDR2 as SYDVKM. The CDR3 covers 15 residues. CDR3 in amino acids: CASTQPGQGLEKLFF. The CDR3 coding sequence is TGTGCCAGCACCCAACCGGGACAGGGGTTGGAAAAACTGTTTTTT. The full variable domain, with the rest looked up from reference TRBV28 and TRBJ1-4, is DVKVTQSSRYLVKRTGEKVFLECVQDMDHENMFWYRQDPGLGLRLIYFSYDVKMKEKGDIPEGYSVSREKKERFSLILESASTNQTSMYLCASTQPGQGLEKLFFGSGTQLSVL.

The V call is TRBV11-2, the J call TRBJ1-2, with 7 bases lining up with TRBD1. The CDR3 contains 15 residues. Germline V gives CDR1 SGHAT, CDR2 FQNNGV. Trimming at V came to 5 bases and at J to 6 bases, leaving 12 bases not matched to a gene. The CDR3 spells CASSTPRQGMDGYTF. The CDR3 DNA is TGTGCCAGCAGCACCCCGAGACAGGGAATGGATGGCTACACCTTC.

This chain uses TRBV30 with TRBJ1-4; D unresolved. The CDR3 spans 11 residues. Germline lookup yields CDR1 GTSNPN and CDR2 SVGIG (reference sequence). V shed 3 bases and J shed 5 bases, with 4 bases lying between them. The CDR3 region has the DNA TGTGCCTGGAGCGTAAATGAAAAACTGTTTTTT. It is translated as CAWSVNEKLFF.

A single count supports this clone. The genes are TRBV6-5 and TRBJ2-2, with 11 bases fitting TRBD1. Looked up from germline, CDR1 is MNHEY and CDR2 is SVGAGI. J gave up 6 bases and V 5 bases, and 5 bases lay outside the gene matches. This CDR3 is built from 15 residues. CDR3: CASSTGTGGPGELFF. The CDR3 DNA sequence: TGTGCCAGCAGTACCGGGACAGGGGGTCCCGGGGAGCTGTTTTTT.

V usage is TRBV7-3 and J usage is TRBJ2-5; TRBD2 is a possible D gene (5 bases). The V gene lost 2 bases and the J gene lost 5 bases, with 9 bases spanning the gap. Germline CDR1 is SGHTA and CDR2 is FQGTGA. The CDR3 totals 13 residues. CDR3 residues: CASSLGSSETQYF. In nucleotides, the CDR3 is TGTGCCAGCAGCTTAGGCTCTAGCGAGACCCAGTACTTC.

The V call is TRBV7-8, the J call TRBJ1-2; TRBD1 is a possible D gene (5 bases). CDR3 length: 14 amino acids. With 1 base removed from V and 4 bases from J, the gap between germline ends came to 10 bases. Germline V gene lookup returns CDR1 SGHVS and CDR2 FQNEAQ. As DNA, the CDR3 is TGTGCCAGCAGCTTAGACAGGAGCATCTATGGCTACACCTTC. Protein: CASSLDRSIYGYTF.

V usage is TRBV6-5 and J usage is TRBJ1-2, with 9 bases matching TRBD1. Germline CDR1 is MNHEY and CDR2 is SVGAGI. V trimming: 5 bases; J trimming: 4 bases; junction bases outside the gene matches: 2. This CDR3 is 13 amino acids long. CDR3 nucleotide sequence: TGTGCCAGCAGTAAGGGACAGGGCTATGGCTACACCTTC. Protein sequence: CASSKGQGYGYTF.

The chain employs TRBV24-1 and TRBJ2-7; 9 bases align to TRBD2. From germline, CDR1 is KGHDR and CDR2 SFDVKD. J was trimmed by 7 bases and V by 2 bases; bases with no gene match: 20. The CDR3 has 19 residues. The CDR3 sequence: CATSDSRQGVLAGTEEQYF. Written as DNA, the CDR3 is TGTGCCACCAGTGATTCCCGACAGGGAGTACTAGCGGGCACAGAGGAGCAGTACTTC.

The chain recombines TRBV20-1 with TRBJ2-7; 7 nucleotides agree with TRBD1. The CDR3 is 11 residues long. V gave up 5 bases and J gave up 7 bases; unmatched junction bases: 5. Per the germline V gene, CDR1 is DFQATT and CDR2 is SNEGSKA (reference sequence). CDR3 nucleotides: TGCAGTGCTCCGAGGGGGCGGGAGCAGTACTTC. It codes for CSAPRGREQYF.

The rearrangement joins TRBV5-4 to TRBJ2-3; 7 bases agree with TRBD2. Germline assignment: CDR1 SGHNT and CDR2 YYREEE (reference sequence). The CDR3 runs to 15 residues. The V gene end was trimmed by 5 bases and the J gene end by 1 base; junction bases not matched to a gene: 7. CDR3 coding DNA: TGTGCCAGCAGTCGACTAGCCGGTGGCACAGATACGCAGTATTTT. This encodes CASSRLAGGTDTQYF.

This chain links TRBV24-1 with TRBJ2-5; D not certain. The V end was cut by 3 bases, the J end by 5 bases, with 9 bases between. Germline V gene sequence: CDR1 KGHDR, CDR2 SFDVKD. CDR3 length equals 13 residues. Here the CDR3 DNA reads TGTGCCACCAGTGATGCCCAGGTCGAGACCCAGTACTTC. It codes for CATSDAQVETQYF.

CDR3 in amino acids: CSASNSAQPSYEQYF. The CDR3 bases are TGCAGTGCTAGTAATAGCGCACAACCCAGCTACGAGCAGTACTTC. The gene calls are TRBV20-1 and TRBJ2-7, with D tentatively TRBD2 (5 bases). This CDR3 contains 15 residues. Germline assignment: CDR1 DFQATT and CDR2 SNEGSKA (reference sequence). With 3 bases removed from V and 3 bases from J, the gap between germline ends came to 18 bases.

V usage is TRBV19 and J usage is TRBJ1-2; D gene unclear. From germline, CDR1 is LNHDA and CDR2 SQIVND (reference sequence). This CDR3 is built from 14 residues. The ends were cut back, 4 bases at V and 4 bases at J, with 13 bases in the middle. CDR3 nucleotide sequence: TGTGCCAGTAGTAGGATGCGGGGAGGCTATGGCTACACCTTC. It yields the protein CASSRMRGGYGYTF.

The V and J genes are TRBV28 and TRBJ1-2, with D tentatively TRBD1 (5 bases). This CDR3 contains 16 residues. Germline-derived CDR1 and CDR2 are MDHEN and SYDVKM. With 1 base removed from V and 5 bases from J, the gap between germline ends came to 17 bases. The CDR3 coding sequence is TGTGCCAGCAGTTTATCGGGCCCCGGTGGGGGGTATGGCTACACCTTC. Amino acids: CASSLSGPGGGYGYTF.

The chain joins TRBV19 to TRBJ2-1; a weak D match, TRBD1 (5 bases). Germline V gene sequence: CDR1 LNHDA, CDR2 SQIVND (reference sequence). The length of the CDR3 is 13 residues. V gave up 7 bases and J gave up 2 bases, with 9 bases separating them. The CDR3 loop reads CASTATAYNEQFF. The CDR3 DNA follows: TGTGCCAGTACCGCGACAGCCTACAATGAGCAGTTCTTC.

Remarks on this clone: Other DNA sequences within the sample encode an identical CDR3. The genes are TRBV5-1 and TRBJ2-7, with 8 bases fitting TRBD2. The J segment lost 0 bases and the V segment lost 4 bases, leaving 0 bases of the junction unmatched. The CDR3 is 13 amino acids. The germline V gene has CDR1 SGHRS and CDR2 YFSETQ. DNA of the CDR3: TGCGCCAGCAGCAGCGGGAGCTCCTACGAGCAGTACTTC. It codes for CASSSGSSYEQYF.